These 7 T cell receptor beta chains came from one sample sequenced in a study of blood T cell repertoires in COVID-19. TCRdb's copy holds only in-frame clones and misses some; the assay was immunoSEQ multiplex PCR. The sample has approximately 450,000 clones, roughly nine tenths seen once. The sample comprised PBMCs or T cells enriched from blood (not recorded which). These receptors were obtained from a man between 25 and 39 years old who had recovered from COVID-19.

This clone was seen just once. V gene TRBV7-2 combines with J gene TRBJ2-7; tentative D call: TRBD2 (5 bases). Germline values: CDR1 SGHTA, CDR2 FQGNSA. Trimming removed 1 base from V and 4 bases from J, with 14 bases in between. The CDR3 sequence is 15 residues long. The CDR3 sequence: CASSLGGNGVYEQYF. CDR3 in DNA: TGTGCCAGCAGCTTAGGAGGGAACGGAGTTTACGAGCAGTACTTC. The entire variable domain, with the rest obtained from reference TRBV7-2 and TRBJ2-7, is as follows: GAGVSQSPSNKVTEKGKDVELRCDPISGHTALYWYRQSLGQGLEFLIYFQGNSAPDKSGLPSDRFSAERTGGSVSTLTIQRTQQEDSAVYLCASSLGGNGVYEQYFGPGTRLTVT.

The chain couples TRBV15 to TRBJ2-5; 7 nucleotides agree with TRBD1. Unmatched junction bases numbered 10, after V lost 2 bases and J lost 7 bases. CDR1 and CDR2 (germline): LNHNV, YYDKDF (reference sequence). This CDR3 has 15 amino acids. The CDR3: CATSRPGTESGTQYF. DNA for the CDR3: TGTGCCACCAGCAGACCCGGGACAGAATCAGGGACCCAGTACTTC.

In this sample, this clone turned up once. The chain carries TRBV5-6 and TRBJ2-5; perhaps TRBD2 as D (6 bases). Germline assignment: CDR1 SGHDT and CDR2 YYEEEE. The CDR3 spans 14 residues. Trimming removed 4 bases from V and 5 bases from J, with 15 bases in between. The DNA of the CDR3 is TGTGCCAGCAGCACCGGGACCAGCGGGGAGACCCAGTACTTC. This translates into CASSTGTSGETQYF.

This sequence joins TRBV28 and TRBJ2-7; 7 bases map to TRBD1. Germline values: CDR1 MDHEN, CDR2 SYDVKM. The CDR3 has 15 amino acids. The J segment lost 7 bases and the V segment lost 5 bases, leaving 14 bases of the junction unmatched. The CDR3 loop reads CASSIGQEPSGEQYF. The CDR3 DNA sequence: TGTGCCAGCAGTATCGGACAGGAACCCTCGGGGGAGCAGTACTTC.

The CDR3 here is CASSLGDGRVYNEQFF. The DNA for the CDR3 is TGTGCCAGCAGCTTAGGTGACGGGAGGGTCTACAATGAGCAGTTCTTC. The V call is TRBV11-3, the J call TRBJ2-1, with 8 nucleotides matching TRBD2. The CDR3 runs 16 residues. Germline values: CDR1 SGHNT, CDR2 YENEEA. V lost 1 base and J lost 3; bases outside the gene matches: 5.

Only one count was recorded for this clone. The CDR3 spells CASSELSESWGYTF. CDR3 DNA: TGTGCCAGCAGTGAATTATCGGAGAGCTGGGGCTACACCTTC. This sequence joins TRBV25-1 and TRBJ1-2; D uncertain. The CDR3 is 14 residues long. V was shortened by 1 base and J by 8 bases, with 14 bases between the two germline ends. Germline V CDR1 and CDR2: MGHDK, SYGVNS.

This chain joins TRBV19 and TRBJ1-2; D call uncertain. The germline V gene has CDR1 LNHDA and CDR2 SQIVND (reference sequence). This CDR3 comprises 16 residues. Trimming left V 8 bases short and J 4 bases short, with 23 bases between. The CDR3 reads CASFTPGGGKGYGYTF. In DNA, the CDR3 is TGTGCCAGTTTCACACCGGGTGGAGGGAAGGGCTATGGCTACACCTTC.